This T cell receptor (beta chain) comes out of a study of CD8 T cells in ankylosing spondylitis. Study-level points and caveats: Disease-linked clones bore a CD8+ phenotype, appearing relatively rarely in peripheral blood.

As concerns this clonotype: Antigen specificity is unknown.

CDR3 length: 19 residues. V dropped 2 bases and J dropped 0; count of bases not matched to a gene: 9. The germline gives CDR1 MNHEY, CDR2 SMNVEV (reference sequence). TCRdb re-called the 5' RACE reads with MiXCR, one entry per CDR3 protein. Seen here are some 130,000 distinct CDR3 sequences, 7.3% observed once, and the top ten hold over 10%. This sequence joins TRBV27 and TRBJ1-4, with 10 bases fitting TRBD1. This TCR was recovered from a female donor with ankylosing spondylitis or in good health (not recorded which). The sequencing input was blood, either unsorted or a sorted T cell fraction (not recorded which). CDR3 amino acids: CASSLRRDRGFPTNEKLFF. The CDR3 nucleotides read TGTGCCAGCAGTTTAAGACGGGACAGGGGCTTCCCAACTAATGAAAAACTGTTTTTT.